This TCR beta chain stems from a study of blood T cell repertoires in COVID-19. The data were produced by immunoSEQ multiplex PCR, yet TCRdb's version contains in-frame clones alone and is incomplete. The sample contains about 250,000 clones, about 90% of which appear only once. V was clipped by 3 bases and J by 4 bases, with 10 bases between them. The CDR3 loop spans 14 amino acids. Germline assignment: CDR1 SNHLY and CDR2 FYNNEI. This clonotype originated in a man older than 75 with acute or convalescent COVID-19. The sample was peripheral blood. V is TRBV2 and J is TRBJ1-5; D may be TRBD1 (6 bases). CDR3 protein: CASSEFRGNQPQHF. The CDR3 DNA reads as TGTGCCAGCAGTGAGTTCAGGGGAAATCAGCCCCAGCATTTT. Variable domain in full (rest from reference TRBV2 and TRBJ1-5): EPEVTQTPSHQVTQMGQEVILRCVPISNHLYFYWYRQILGQKVEFLVSFYNNEISEKSEIFDDQFSVERPDGSNFTLKIRSTKLEDSAMYFCASSEFRGNQPQHFGDGTRLSIL.